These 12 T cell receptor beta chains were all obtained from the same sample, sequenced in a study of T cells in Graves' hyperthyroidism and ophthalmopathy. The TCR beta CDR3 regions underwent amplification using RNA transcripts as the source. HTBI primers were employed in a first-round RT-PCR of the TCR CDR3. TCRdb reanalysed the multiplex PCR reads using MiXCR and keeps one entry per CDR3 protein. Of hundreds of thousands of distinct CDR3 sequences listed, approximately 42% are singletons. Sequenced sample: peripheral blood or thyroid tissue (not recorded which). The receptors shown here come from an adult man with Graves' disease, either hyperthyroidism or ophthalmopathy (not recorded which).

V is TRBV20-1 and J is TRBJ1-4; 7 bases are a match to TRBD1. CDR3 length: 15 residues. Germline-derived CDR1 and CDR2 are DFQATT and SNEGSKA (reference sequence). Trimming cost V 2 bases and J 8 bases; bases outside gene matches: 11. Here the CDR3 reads CSARSYRDSEEKLFF. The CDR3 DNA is TGCAGTGCTAGATCTTACCGGGACAGCGAGGAAAAACTGTTTTTT.

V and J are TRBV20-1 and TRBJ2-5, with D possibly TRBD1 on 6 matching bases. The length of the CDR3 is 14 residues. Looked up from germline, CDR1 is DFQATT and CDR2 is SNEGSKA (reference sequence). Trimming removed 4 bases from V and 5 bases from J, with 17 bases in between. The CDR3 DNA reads TGCAGTGCTACCACAGGGTCAGGGATGGAGACCCAGTACTTC. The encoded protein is CSATTGSGMETQYF.

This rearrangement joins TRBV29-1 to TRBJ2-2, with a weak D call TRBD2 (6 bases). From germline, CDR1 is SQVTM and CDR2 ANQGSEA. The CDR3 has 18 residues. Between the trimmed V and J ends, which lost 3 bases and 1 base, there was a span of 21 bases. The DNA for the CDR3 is TGCAGCGTTGACGGATTGGGGCAGGGAGGCTTGAACACCGGGGAGCTGTTTTTT. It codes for CSVDGLGQGGLNTGELFF.

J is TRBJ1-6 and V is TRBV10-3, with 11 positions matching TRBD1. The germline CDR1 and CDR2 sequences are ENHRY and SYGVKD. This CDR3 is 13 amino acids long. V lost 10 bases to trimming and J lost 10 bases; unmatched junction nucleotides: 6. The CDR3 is CATGTGGRSPLHF. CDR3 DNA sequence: TGTGCCACGGGGACAGGGGGAAGGTCACCCCTCCACTTT.

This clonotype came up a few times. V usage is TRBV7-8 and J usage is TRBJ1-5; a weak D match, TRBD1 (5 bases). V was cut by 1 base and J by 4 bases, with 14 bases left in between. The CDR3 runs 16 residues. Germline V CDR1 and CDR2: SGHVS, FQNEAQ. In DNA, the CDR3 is TGTGCCAGCAGCTTAGTGGGGGGGAGGGAAAATCAGCCCCAGCATTTT. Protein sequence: CASSLVGGRENQPQHF.

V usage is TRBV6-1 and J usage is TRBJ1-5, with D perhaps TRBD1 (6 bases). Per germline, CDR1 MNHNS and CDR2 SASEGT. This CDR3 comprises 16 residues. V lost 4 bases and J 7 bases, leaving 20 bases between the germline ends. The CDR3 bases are TGTGCCAGCAGTGTCTCCGCTCGGGGGGCAGGGCAGCCCCAGCATTTT. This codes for CASSVSARGAGQPQHF.

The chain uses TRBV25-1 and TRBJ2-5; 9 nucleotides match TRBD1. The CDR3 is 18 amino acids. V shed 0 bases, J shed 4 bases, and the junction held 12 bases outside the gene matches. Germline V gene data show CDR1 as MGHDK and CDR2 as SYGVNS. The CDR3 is CASSEYGTGGAGVETQYF. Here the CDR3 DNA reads TGTGCCAGCAGTGAATATGGTACAGGGGGCGCCGGTGTAGAGACCCAGTACTTC.

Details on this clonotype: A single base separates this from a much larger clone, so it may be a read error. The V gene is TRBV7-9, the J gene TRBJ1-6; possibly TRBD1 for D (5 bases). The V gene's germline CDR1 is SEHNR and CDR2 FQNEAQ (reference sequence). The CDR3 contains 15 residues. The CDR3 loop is CASSRGTVDNSLLHF. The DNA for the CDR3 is TGTGCCAGCAGCCGCGGGACGGTTGATAATTCACTCCTCCACTTT.

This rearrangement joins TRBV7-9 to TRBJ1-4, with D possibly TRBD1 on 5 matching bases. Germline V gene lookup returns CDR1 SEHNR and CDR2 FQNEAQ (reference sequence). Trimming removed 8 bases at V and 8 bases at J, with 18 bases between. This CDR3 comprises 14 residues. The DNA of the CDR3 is TGTGCCAGCGGCTACCAGGGAGATCGGGAAAAACTGTTTTTT. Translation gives CASGYQGDREKLFF.

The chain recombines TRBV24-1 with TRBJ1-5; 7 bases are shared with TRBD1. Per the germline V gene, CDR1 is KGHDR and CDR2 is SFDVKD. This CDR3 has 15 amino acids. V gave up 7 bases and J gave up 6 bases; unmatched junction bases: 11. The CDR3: CATSATTGVGQPQHF. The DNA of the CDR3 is TGTGCCACCAGCGCAACAACAGGGGTCGGTCAGCCCCAGCATTTT.

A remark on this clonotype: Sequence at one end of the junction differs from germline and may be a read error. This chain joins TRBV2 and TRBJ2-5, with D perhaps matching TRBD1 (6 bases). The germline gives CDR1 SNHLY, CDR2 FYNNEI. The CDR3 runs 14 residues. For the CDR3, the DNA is TGCGCCAGCAGTTACTCCAGGGGAGAAGAGACCCAGTACTTC. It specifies CASSYSRGEETQYF. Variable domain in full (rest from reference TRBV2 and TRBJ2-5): EPEVTQTPSHQVTQMGQEVILRCVPISNHLYFYWYRQILGQKVEFLVSFYNNEISEKSEIFDDQFSVERPDGSNFTLKIRSTKLEDSAMYFCASSYSRGEETQYFGPGTRLLVL.

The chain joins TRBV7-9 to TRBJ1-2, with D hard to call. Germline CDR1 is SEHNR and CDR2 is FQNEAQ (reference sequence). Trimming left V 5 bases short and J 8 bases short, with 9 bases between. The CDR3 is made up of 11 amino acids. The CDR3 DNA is TGTGCCAGCAGCGTAGTTGGGGGCTACACCTTC. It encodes CASSVVGGYTF.